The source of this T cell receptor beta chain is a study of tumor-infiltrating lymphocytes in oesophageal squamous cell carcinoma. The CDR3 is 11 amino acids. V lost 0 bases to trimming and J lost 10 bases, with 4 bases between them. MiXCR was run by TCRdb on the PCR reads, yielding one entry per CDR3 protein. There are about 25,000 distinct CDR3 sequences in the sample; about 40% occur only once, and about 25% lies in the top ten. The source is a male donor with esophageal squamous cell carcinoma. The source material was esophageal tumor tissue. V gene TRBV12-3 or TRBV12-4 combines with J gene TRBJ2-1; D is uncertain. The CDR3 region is CASSLAGEQFF. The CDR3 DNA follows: TGTGCCAGCAGTTTAGCGGGGGAGCAGTTCTTC.